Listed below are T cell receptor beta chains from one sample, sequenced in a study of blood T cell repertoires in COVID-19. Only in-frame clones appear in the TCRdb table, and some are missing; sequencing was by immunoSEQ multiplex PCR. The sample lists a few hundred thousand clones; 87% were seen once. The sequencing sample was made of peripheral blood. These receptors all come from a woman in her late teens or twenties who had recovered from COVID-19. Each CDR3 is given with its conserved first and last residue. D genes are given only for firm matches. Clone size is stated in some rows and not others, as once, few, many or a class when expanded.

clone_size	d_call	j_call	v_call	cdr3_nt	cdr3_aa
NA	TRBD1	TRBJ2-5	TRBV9	TGTGCCAGCAGCCCTACGGACAGGGGCAAATCAGTGGAGACCCAGTACTTC	CASSPTDRGKSVETQYF
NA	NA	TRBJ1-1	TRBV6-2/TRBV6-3	TGTGCCAGCAGTTACAAAGGGGTCTCGAACACTGAAGCTTTCTTT	CASSYKGVSNTEAFF
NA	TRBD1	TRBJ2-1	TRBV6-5	TGTGCCAGCCGGGACAGGGGGCTTAATATTGAGTTCTTC	CASRDRGLNIEFF
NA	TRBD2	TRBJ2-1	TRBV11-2	TGTGCCAGCAGCTGGACTAGCGGGGGCAATGAGCAGTTCTTC	CASSWTSGGNEQFF
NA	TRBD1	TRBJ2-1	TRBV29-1	TGCAGCGTTGAATGGGACAGTGTAGAAAATGAGCAGTTCTTC	CSVEWDSVENEQFF
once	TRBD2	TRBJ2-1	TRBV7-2	TGTGCCAGCAGCCGGGGGGGTGAGCAGTTCTTC	CASSRGGEQFF
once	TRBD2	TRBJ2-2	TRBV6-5	TGTGCCAGCGGGACTAGCGGATACACCGGGGAGCTGTTTTTT	CASGTSGYTGELFF
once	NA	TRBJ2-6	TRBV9	TGTGCCAGCAGGGACACAGGGTCTGGGGCCAACGTCCTGACTTTC	CASRDTGSGANVLTF
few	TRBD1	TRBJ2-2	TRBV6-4	TGTGCCAGCAGTGAAAGACAGGGGAACACCGGGGAGCTGTTTTTT	CASSERQGNTGELFF
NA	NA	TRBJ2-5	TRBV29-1	TGCAGCGCCCACCCCTCGCAGGCAGGGGAGACCCAGTACTTC	CSAHPSQAGETQYF
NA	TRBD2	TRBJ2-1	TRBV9	TGTGCCAGCAGCGTATCCCTCCTAGCGGGAGTTCCTCAGTTCTTC	CASSVSLLAGVPQFF
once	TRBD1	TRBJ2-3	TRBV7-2	TGTGCCAGCAGCTTAGCCGAGGGGGCCACAGATACGCAGTATTTT	CASSLAEGATDTQYF
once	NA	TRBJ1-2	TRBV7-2	TGTGCCAGCAGCTTAAAGTGGGGCGTGCAGGGTGGCTACACCTTC	CASSLKWGVQGGYTF
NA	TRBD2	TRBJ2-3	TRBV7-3	TGTGCCAGCAGCTTACTTGTGGGAGGGTCAGAGATTACGCAGTATTTT	CASSLLVGGSEITQYF
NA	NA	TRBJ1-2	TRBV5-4	TGTGCCAGCAGCCCTCAGAATTCTCTCAATGGCTACACCTTC	CASSPQNSLNGYTF
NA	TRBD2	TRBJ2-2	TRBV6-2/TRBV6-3	TGTGCCAGCAGCCCTTTGAAGCGGGGGGTATTTGTCGGGGAGCTGTTTTTT	CASSPLKRGVFVGELFF
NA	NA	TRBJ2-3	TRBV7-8	TGTGCCAGCAGCTTAGGCGGGACGACCGGAATAGATACGCAGTATTTT	CASSLGGTTGIDTQYF
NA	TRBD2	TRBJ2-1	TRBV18	TGTGCCAGCTCACCTGGACTAGCGGGCGGCAATGAGCAGTTCTTC	CASSPGLAGGNEQFF
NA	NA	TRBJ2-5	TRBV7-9	TGTGCCAGCAGCTTAGGTCTCCAAGAGACCCAGTACTTC	CASSLGLQETQYF
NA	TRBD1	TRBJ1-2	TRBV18	TGTGCCAGCTCACAGGCACAGGGGAACTATGGCTACACCTTC	CASSQAQGNYGYTF
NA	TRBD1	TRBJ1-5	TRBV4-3	TGCGCCAGCAGCCAGGACAGGGCATATCAGCCCCAGCATTTT	CASSQDRAYQPQHF
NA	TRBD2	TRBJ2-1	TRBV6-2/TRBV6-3	TGTGCCAGCAGTTACTCGACAATAGCGGGAGAGCAGTTCTTC	CASSYSTIAGEQFF
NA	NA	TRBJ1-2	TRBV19	TGTGCCAGTAGTCAGTTCACTAACTATGGCTACACCTTC	CASSQFTNYGYTF
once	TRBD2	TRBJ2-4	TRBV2	TGTGCCAGCAGTCCCAGAGGGCGGGAGGCCAAAAACATTCAGTACTTC	CASSPRGREAKNIQYF
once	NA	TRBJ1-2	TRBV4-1	TGCGCCAGCAGCCAAGACATCGCGGGGAACTATGGCTACACCTTC	CASSQDIAGNYGYTF
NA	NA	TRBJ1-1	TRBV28	TGTGCCAGCACCTACCTCGGGACAACGGCTTTCTTT	CASTYLGTTAFF
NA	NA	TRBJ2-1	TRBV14	TGTGCCAGCAGCCAAAGCAGGGGAAATGAGCAGTTCTTC	CASSQSRGNEQFF
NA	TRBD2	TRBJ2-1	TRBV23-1	TGCGCCAGCCCCCAGAGGGGGACTAGATCCTATGAGCAGTTCTTC	CASPQRGTRSYEQFF
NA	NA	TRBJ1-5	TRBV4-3	TGCGCCAGCAGCCAAGAGTATAGCAATCAGCCCCAGCATTTT	CASSQEYSNQPQHF
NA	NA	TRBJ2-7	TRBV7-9	TGTGCCAGCAGCTTACGGTTCTATGCGACAAACTACGAGCAGTACTTC	CASSLRFYATNYEQYF
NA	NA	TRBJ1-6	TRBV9	TGTGCCAGCAGCGGAAGGGGTTCGGCAGGGGCCAGAGGCTCCTATAATTCACCCCTCCACTTT	CASSGRGSAGARGSYNSPLHF
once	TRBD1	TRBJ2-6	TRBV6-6	TGTGCCAGCAGCTCCCTGTCGACTATACTTAGGGACAGGGCGCGCTCTGGGGCCAACGTCCTGACTTTC	CASSSLSTILRDRARSGANVLTF
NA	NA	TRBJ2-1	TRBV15	TGTGCCACCAGCAGGGGGCCGGAAGGGTACAATGAGCAGTTCTTC	CATSRGPEGYNEQFF
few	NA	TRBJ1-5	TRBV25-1	TGTGCCAGCAGTGAAGCCACCGGGAGCAATCAGCCCCAGCATTTT	CASSEATGSNQPQHF
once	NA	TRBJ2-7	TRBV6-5	TGTGCCAGCAGTTCCACCTACGAGCAGTACTTC	CASSSTYEQYF
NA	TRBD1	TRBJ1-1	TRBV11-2	TGTGCCAGCAGCTCGGGACAGGGGCCAGTGAGGCTAGCTTTCTTT	CASSSGQGPVRLAFF
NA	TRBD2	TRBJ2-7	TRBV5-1	TGCGCCAGCAGCCCATTGACTAGCGATTACGAGCAGTACTTC	CASSPLTSDYEQYF
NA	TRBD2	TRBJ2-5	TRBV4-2	TGTGCCAGCAGTCTAGCGGGAGGGGGAGAGACCCAGTACTTC	CASSLAGGGETQYF
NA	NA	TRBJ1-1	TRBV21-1	TGTGCCAGCAGCAAACTGGACACGAACACTGAAGCTTTCTTT	CASSKLDTNTEAFF
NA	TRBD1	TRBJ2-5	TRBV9	TGTGCCAGCAGCTCATCGTCGGGGACAGGGACGGAGACCCAGTACTTC	CASSSSSGTGTETQYF